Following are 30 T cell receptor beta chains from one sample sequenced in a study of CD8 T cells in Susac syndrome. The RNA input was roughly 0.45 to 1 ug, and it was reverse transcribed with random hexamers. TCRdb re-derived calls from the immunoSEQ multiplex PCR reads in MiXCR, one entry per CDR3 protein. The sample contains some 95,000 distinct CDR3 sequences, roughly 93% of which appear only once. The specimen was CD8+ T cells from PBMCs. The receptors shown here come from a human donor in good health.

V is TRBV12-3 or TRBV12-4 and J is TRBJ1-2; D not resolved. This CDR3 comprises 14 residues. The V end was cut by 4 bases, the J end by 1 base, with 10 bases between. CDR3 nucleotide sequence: TGTGCCAGCAGTTGGGGATCTTTTAACTATGGCTACACCTTC. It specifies CASSWGSFNYGYTF.

For the CDR3, the DNA is TGTGCCAGCAGCTTAAGGGGACTAGCGAATCAAGAGACCCAGTACTTC. Its protein is CASSLRGLANQETQYF. The chain employs TRBV7-9 and TRBJ2-5; 10 bases match TRBD2. From germline, CDR1 is SEHNR and CDR2 FQNEAQ (reference sequence). Unmatched junction bases numbered 5, after V lost 2 bases and J lost 2 bases. This CDR3 spans 16 amino acids.

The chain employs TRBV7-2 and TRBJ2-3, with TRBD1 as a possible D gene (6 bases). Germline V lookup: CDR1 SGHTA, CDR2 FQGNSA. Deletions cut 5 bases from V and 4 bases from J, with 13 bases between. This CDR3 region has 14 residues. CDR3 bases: TGTGCCAGCAGCCCCCCAGACAGGCCAGATACGCAGTATTTT. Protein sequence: CASSPPDRPDTQYF.

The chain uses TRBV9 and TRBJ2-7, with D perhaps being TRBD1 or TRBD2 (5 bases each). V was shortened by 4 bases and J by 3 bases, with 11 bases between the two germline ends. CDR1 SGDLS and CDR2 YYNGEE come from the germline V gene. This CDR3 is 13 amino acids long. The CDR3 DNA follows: TGTGCCAGCAGCCGGGCTGGGGGCTACGAGCAGTACTTC. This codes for CASSRAGGYEQYF.

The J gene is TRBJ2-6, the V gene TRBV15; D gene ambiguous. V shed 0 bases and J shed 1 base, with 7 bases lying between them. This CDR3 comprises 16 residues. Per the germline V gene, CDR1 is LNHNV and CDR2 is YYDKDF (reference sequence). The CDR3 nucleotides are TGTGCCACCAGCAGAGAGGGAAGGTCTGGGGCCAACGTCCTGACTTTC. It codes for CATSREGRSGANVLTF.

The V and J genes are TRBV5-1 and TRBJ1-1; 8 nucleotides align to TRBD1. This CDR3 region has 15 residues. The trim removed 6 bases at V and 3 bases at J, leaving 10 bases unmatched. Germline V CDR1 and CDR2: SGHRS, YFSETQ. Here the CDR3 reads CASKTRDRWDTEAFF. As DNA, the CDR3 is TGCGCCAGCAAGACCCGGGACAGGTGGGACACTGAAGCTTTCTTT.

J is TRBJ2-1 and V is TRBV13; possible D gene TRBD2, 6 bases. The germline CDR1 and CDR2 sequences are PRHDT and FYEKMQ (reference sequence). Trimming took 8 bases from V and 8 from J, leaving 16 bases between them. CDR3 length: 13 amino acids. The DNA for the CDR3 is TGTGCCAGCGGAGGGCCTGTGACTTATGAGCAGTTCTTC. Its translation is CASGGPVTYEQFF.

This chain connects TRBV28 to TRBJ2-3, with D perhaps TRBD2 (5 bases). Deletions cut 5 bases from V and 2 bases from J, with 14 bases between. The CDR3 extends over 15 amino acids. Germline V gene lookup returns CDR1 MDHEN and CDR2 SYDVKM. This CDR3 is CASSPLAQYTDTQYF. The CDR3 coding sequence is TGTGCCAGCAGTCCCTTAGCGCAATACACAGATACGCAGTATTTT.

The CDR3 sequence: CASSTGSEQYF. DNA of the CDR3: TGTGCCAGCAGCACGGGGAGTGAGCAGTACTTC. V is TRBV7-9 and J is TRBJ2-7; a weak D match, TRBD2 (5 bases). Trimming left V 5 bases short and J 7 bases short, with 9 bases between. Germline V gene data show CDR1 as SEHNR and CDR2 as FQNEAQ (reference sequence). The CDR3 spans 11 residues.

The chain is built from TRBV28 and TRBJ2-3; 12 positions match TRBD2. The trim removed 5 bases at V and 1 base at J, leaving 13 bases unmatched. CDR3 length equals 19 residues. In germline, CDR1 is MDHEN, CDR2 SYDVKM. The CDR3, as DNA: TGTGCCAGCAGTGCCGGCCTAGCGGGGGGGCAAGGGGGCACAGATACGCAGTATTTT. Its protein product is CASSAGLAGGQGGTDTQYF.

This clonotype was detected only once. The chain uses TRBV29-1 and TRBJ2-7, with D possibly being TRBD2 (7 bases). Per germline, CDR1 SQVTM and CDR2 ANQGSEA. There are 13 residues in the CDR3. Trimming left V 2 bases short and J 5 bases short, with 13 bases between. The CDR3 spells CSVEWGGLDEQYF. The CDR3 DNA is TGCAGCGTTGAATGGGGGGGGCTGGACGAGCAGTACTTC.

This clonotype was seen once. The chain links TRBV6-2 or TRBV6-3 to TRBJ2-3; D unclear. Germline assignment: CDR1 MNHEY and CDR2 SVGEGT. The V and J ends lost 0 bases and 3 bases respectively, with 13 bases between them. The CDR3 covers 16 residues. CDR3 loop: CASSYSMQGLTDTQYF. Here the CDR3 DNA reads TGTGCCAGCAGTTACTCGATGCAAGGGTTGACAGATACGCAGTATTTT.

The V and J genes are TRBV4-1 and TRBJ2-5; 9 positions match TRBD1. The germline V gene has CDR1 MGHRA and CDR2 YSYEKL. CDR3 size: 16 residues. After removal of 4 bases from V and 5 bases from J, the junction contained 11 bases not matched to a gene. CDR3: CASSLSDRGNSETQYF. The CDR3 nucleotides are TGCGCCAGCAGCCTATCGGACAGGGGAAATTCGGAGACCCAGTACTTC.

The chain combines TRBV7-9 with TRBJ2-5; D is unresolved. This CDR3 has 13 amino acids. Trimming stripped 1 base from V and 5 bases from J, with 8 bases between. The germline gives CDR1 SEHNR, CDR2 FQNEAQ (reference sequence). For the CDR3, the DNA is TGTGCCAGCAGCTTAGTCGTGAGCGAGACCCAGTACTTC. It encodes CASSLVVSETQYF.

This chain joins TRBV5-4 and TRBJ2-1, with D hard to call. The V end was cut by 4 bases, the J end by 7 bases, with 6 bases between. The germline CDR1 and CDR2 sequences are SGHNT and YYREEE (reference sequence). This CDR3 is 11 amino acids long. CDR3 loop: CASSHSNEQFF. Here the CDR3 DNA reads TGTGCCAGCAGCCACAGTAATGAGCAGTTCTTC. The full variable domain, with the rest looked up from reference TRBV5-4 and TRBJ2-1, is ETGVTQSPTHLIKTRGQQVTLRCSSQSGHNTVSWYQQALGQGPQFIFQYYREEENGRGNFPPRFSGLQFPNYSSELNVNALELDDSALYLCASSHSNEQFFGPGTRLTVL.

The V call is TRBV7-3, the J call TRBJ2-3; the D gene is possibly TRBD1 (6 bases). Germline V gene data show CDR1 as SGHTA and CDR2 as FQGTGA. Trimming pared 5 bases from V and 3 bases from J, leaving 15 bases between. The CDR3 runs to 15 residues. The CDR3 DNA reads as TGTGCCAGCAGCCCAGACGGGACACCTACAGATACGCAGTATTTT. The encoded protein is CASSPDGTPTDTQYF.

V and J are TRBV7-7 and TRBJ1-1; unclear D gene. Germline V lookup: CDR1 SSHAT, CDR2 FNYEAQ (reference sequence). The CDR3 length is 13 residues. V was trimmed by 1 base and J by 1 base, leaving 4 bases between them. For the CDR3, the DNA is TGTGCCAGCAGCTTAGTGGCGAACACTGAAGCTTTCTTT. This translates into CASSLVANTEAFF.

Here the CDR3 DNA reads TGCGCCAGCAGCTTGGGATCTAGCAGAATCCGAATTACGCAGTATTTT. Its protein product is CASSLGSSRIRITQYF. The chain joins TRBV5-1 to TRBJ2-3; D is perhaps TRBD2 (5 bases). Looked up from germline, CDR1 is SGHRS and CDR2 is YFSETQ. The CDR3 has 16 residues. Trimming removed 0 bases from V and 8 bases from J, with 19 bases in between.

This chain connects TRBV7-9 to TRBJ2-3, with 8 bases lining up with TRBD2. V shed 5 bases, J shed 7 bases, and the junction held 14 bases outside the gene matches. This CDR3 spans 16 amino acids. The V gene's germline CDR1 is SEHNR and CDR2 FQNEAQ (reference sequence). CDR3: CASSPTLADPSHTQYF. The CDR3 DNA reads TGTGCCAGCAGCCCTACACTAGCGGACCCAAGCCATACGCAGTATTTT.

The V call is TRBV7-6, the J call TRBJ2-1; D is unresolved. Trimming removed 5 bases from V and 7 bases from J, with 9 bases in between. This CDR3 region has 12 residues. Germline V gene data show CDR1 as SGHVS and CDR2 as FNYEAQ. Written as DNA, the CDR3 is TGTGCCAGCAGCGGCCCTAAAAATGAGCAGTTCTTC. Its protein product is CASSGPKNEQFF.

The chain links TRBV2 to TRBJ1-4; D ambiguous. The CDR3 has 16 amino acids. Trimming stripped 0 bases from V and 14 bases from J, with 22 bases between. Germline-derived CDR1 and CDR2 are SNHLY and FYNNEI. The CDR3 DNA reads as TGTGCCAGCAGTGAAGCGGCCGGCAGAGCTACCGGTTGCCTGTTTTTT. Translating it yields CASSEAAGRATGCLFF.

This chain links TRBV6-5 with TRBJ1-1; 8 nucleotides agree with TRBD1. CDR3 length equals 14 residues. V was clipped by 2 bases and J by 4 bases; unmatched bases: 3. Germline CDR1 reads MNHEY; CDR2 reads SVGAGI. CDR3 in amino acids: CASSYQGAGTEAFF. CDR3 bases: TGTGCCAGCAGTTACCAGGGGGCGGGCACTGAAGCTTTCTTT.

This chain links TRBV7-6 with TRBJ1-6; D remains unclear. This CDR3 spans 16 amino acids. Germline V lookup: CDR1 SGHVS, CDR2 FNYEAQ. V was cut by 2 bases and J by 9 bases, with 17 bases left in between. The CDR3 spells CASSLNPDGLGSPLHF. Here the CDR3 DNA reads TGTGCCAGCAGCTTAAACCCCGACGGTTTGGGTTCACCCCTCCACTTT.

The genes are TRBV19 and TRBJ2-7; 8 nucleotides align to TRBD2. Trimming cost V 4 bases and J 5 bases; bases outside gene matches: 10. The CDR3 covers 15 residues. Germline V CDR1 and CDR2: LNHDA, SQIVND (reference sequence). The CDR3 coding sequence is TGTGCCAGTAGTAGCCGATGGGAGCGGGGGAACGAGCAGTACTTC. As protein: CASSSRWERGNEQYF.

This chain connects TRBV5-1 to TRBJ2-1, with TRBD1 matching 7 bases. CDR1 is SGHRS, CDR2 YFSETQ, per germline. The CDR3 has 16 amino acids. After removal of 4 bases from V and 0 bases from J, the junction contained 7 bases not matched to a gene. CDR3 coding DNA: TGCGCCAGCAGCCCGATGACAGGGAGCTCCTACAATGAGCAGTTCTTC. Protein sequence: CASSPMTGSSYNEQFF.

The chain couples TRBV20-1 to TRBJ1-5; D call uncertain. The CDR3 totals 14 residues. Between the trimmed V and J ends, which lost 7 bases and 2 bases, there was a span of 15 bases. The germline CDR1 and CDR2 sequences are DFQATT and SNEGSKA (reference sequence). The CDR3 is CSGKTDWGNQPQHF. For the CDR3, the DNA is TGCAGTGGAAAGACCGACTGGGGCAATCAGCCCCAGCATTTT.

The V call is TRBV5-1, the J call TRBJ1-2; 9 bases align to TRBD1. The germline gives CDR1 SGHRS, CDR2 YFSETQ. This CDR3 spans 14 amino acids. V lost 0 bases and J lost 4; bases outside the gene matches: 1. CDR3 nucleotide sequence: TGCGCCAGCAGCTTGGTGGACAGGGGCTATGGCTACACCTTC. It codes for CASSLVDRGYGYTF.

The CDR3 region is CASSVAASPQETQYF. CDR3 coding DNA: TGTGCCAGCAGCGTAGCGGCTAGTCCCCAAGAGACCCAGTACTTC. V gene TRBV9 combines with J gene TRBJ2-5; no firm D call. V gave up 0 bases and J gave up 1 base, with 10 bases separating them. The CDR3 spans 15 residues. Germline V gene data show CDR1 as SGDLS and CDR2 as YYNGEE.

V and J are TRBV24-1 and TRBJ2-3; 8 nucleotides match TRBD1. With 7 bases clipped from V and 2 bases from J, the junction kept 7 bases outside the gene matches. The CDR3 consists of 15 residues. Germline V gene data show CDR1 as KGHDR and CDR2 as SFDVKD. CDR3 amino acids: CATSATGDNTDTQYF. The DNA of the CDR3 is TGTGCCACCAGCGCGACAGGGGATAACACAGATACGCAGTATTTT.

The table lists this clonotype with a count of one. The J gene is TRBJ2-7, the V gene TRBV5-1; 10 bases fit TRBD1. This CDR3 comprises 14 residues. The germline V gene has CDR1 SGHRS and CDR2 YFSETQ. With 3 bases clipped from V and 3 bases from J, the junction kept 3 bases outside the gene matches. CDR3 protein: CASSSGQGDYEQYF. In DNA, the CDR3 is TGCGCCAGCAGCTCTGGACAGGGGGACTACGAGCAGTACTTC.